This TCR beta chain is drawn from a study of cytomegalovirus exposure and HLA in healthy donors. This CDR3 is built from 13 residues. V gave up 2 bases and J gave up 4 bases, with 11 bases separating them. Germline V CDR1 and CDR2: SQVTM, ANQGSEA. The primer mix had 60 Vbeta and 13 Jbeta primers. The protocol was immunoSEQ multiplex PCR, while the TCRdb copy is restricted to in-frame clones and leaves out a portion. The sample contains about 100,000 clones, 76% of which appear only once. The chain employs TRBV29-1 and TRBJ1-1; D might be TRBD1 (5 bases). The sequenced sample was PBMCs. The sequence was collected from a woman aged 50 to 60 in good health and CMV-seropositive. CDR3 in amino acids: CSVELTDLTEAFF. Here the CDR3 DNA reads TGCAGCGTTGAACTGACAGATCTCACTGAAGCTTTCTTT.